This entry describes one T cell receptor beta chain. This specimen belongs to a study of patients and donors after allogeneic stem cell transplantation. CDR1 MDHEN and CDR2 SYDVKM come from the germline V gene. CDR3 length equals 13 residues. V gave up 3 bases and J gave up 8 bases, with 8 bases separating them. TCRdb re-derived calls from the RT-PCR reads in MiXCR, one entry per CDR3 protein. Altogether about 160,000 distinct CDR3 sequences are present, around 30% being singletons, with the ten largest covering 3.2%. The sample consisted of blood, either unsorted or a sorted T cell fraction (not recorded which). This TCR was recovered from a human donor who was either an allogeneic HSCT recipient or a stem cell or donor lymphocyte infusion donor (not recorded which). It is not recorded whose cells these are; they may come from a transplant donor. This chain uses TRBV28 with TRBJ1-6; no reliable D call. CDR3 residues: CASSLVMDSPLHF. CDR3 sequence (DNA): TGTGCCAGCAGTTTGGTAATGGATTCACCCCTCCACTTT.